Listed below are T cell receptor beta chains from one sample, sequenced in a study of T-cell reconstitution after alpha-beta-depleted transplantation in children. MiXCR, run by TCRdb on the PCR reads, gives a single entry per CDR3 protein. The sample records 550,000 to 800,000 distinct CDR3 sequences, about 12% being singletons. The sample consisted of PBMCs, taken before TCRalphabeta/CD19-depleted stem cell transplant. The receptors here all came from a girl aged 2-9 years with congenital amegakaryocytic thrombocytopenia, due to receive a stem cell transplant. The CDR3 runs from the conserved cysteine through the conserved F or W. Each record gives: CDR3 length, D gene, clone size, J gene, V gene, CDR3 DNA, CDR3 protein. The D gene is left open where the match is weak. Expanded clones get a size class; other rows say once, few or many, or leave the size out.

>18|TRBD2|.|TRBJ2-5|TRBV15
TGTGCCACCAGCAACGGGACTAGCGGTCTCTCGCCTCAAGAGACCCAGTACTTC
CATSNGTSGLSPQETQYF
>14|.|many|TRBJ1-2|TRBV12-3/TRBV12-4
TGTGCCAGCAGTGCCCGGGACTCCGGGTATGGCTACACCTTC
CASSARDSGYGYTF
>17|.|.|TRBJ2-1|TRBV3-1
TGTGCCAGCAGCCCCACATTCCTAGGGAGTGGGAACAATGAGCAGTTCTTC
CASSPTFLGSGNNEQFF
>16|TRBD2|many|TRBJ2-3|TRBV20-1
TGCAGTGCTAGACAGACTAGCGGTCCTCCAGGGGATACGCAGTATTTT
CSARQTSGPPGDTQYF
>16|TRBD1|.|TRBJ1-1|TRBV5-1
TGCGCCAGCAGCTCAATCCGGGACAGGGGGCAAATGGAAGCTTTCTTT
CASSSIRDRGQMEAFF
>16|.|few|TRBJ2-3|TRBV2
TGTGCCAGCAGTGAATGGATCGGCGAGATGGCAGATACGCAGTATTTT
CASSEWIGEMADTQYF
>14|TRBD1|few|TRBJ2-1|TRBV30
TGTGCCTGGGGGGACAGTAGATCCTACAATGAGCAGTTCTTC
CAWGDSRSYNEQFF
>13|.|.|TRBJ2-7|TRBV4-2
TGTGCCAGCAGCCCTGGGTGGAACTGCGAGCAGTACTTC
CASSPGWNCEQYF
>16|.|many|TRBJ2-1|TRBV7-3
TGTGCCAGCAGCTTTACCACACAACCGGTCTACAATGAGCAGTTCTTC
CASSFTTQPVYNEQFF
>17|.|.|TRBJ2-1|TRBV25-1
TGTGCCAGCAGTGAATCTTTCCTAGGGGACTCCTACAATGAGCAGTTCTTC
CASSESFLGDSYNEQFF
>13|TRBD2|few|TRBJ2-4|TRBV20-1
TGCAGTGCCACACGGGACTACGAAAACATTCAGTACTTC
CSATRDYENIQYF
>14|TRBD1|few|TRBJ2-7|TRBV20-1
TGCAGTTCAAAGATCGGGACAGGAACCCACGAGCAGTACTTC
CSSKIGTGTHEQYF
>17|TRBD2|few|TRBJ2-3|TRBV5-1
TGCGCCAGCAGCTTGCCCAAGCGGGAGGAGGGCACAGATACGCAGTATTTT
CASSLPKREEGTDTQYF
>14|TRBD2|few|TRBJ2-7|TRBV20-1
TGCAGTGCTAGGATAGCGGGGGTCCTCTACGAGCAGTACTTC
CSARIAGVLYEQYF
>14|.|few|TRBJ2-7|TRBV5-1
TGCGCCAGCAGTTACCGGACGCAGGCCTACGAGCAGTACTTC
CASSYRTQAYEQYF
>14|.|many|TRBJ1-1|TRBV5-1
TGCGCCAGCAGTCGGGGGCAGCCGAACACTGAAGCTTTCTTT
CASSRGQPNTEAFF
>12|.|.|TRBJ2-7|TRBV5-5
TGTGCCTGCAGCTCCACCATAGGGGTGCAGTACTTC
CACSSTIGVQYF
>15|.|few|TRBJ1-5|TRBV5-8
TGTGCCAGCAGCACCTATGGGGGACGCAATCAGCCCCAGCATTTT
CASSTYGGRNQPQHF
>14|TRBD2|.|TRBJ2-1|TRBV20-1
TGCAGTGCTAGTAGCGGGATCCCGGTCAATGAGCAGTTCTTC
CSASSGIPVNEQFF
>13|TRBD2|.|TRBJ2-5|TRBV20-1
TGCAGTGCTCGCACTAGCGTCCAAGAGACCCAGTACTTC
CSARTSVQETQYF
>14|.|.|TRBJ2-2|TRBV5-1
TGCGCCAGCAGCTTGGGCTCGGTACCCGGGGAGCTGTTTTTT
CASSLGSVPGELFF
>15|TRBD2|.|TRBJ2-7|TRBV7-8
TGTGCCAGCAGCACATCTAGCGGGAGGACATACGAGCAGTACTTC
CASSTSSGRTYEQYF
>17|.|many|TRBJ2-7|TRBV7-2
TGTGCCAGCAGCTTAGGTTGGGCTCCAGGGACGTCCTACGAGCAGTACTTC
CASSLGWAPGTSYEQYF
>14|.|.|TRBJ1-2|TRBV29-1
TGCAGCGATCGCGACACTGAGGCTAACTATGGCTACACCTTC
CSDRDTEANYGYTF
>15|.|many|TRBJ2-7|TRBV20-1
TGCAGTGCTAGTAGACGGGATTGGGATTTTCGCGAGCAGTACTTC
CSASRRDWDFREQYF
>16|.|many|TRBJ2-3|TRBV5-1
TGCGCCAGCAGCTTCTACAGGGAACTTGGCACAGATACGCAGTATTTT
CASSFYRELGTDTQYF
>14|.|many|TRBJ1-2|TRBV28
TGTGCCAGCAGTTCCGGGGGAGTAGACTATGGCTACACCTTC
CASSSGGVDYGYTF
>15|TRBD2|.|TRBJ2-7|TRBV20-1
TGCAGTGCTAGAGATCCCCAGCGGGACTCGGGCGAGCAGTACTTC
CSARDPQRDSGEQYF
>14|TRBD1|.|TRBJ2-7|TRBV5-6
TGTGCCAGCAGCTACGGACAGGGGTATTCCGAGCAGTACTTC
CASSYGQGYSEQYF
>15|.|many|TRBJ2-7|TRBV28
TGTGCCAGCAGTCCAGGGTCAGCGGAAGGCTACGAGCAGTACTTC
CASSPGSAEGYEQYF
>14|TRBD1|.|TRBJ2-3|TRBV7-8
TGTGCCAGCAGCTTCGTTGGGACAGGAGATACGCAGTATTTT
CASSFVGTGDTQYF
>14|.|many|TRBJ1-5|TRBV5-1
TGCGCCAGCAGTACTTTCCCTAGCAATCAGCCCCAGCATTTT
CASSTFPSNQPQHF
>16|.|few|TRBJ1-1|TRBV12-3/TRBV12-4
TGTGCCAGCAGTCATCGCGGGTGGGGGCTGAACACTGAAGCTTTCTTT
CASSHRGWGLNTEAFF
>14|.|.|TRBJ2-5|TRBV7-6
TGTGCCAGCAGCTTCTACACGACTGGGGAGACCCAGTACTTC
CASSFYTTGETQYF
>14|.|many|TRBJ1-4|TRBV5-6
TGTGCCAGCAGCCGTCCACCCCGGGACGAAAAACTGTTTTTT
CASSRPPRDEKLFF
>16|.|many|TRBJ2-2|TRBV4-1
TGCGCCAGCAGCCAAGAACAGACTCGGAACACCGGGGAGCTGTTTTTT
CASSQEQTRNTGELFF
>16|.|few|TRBJ1-5|TRBV28
TGTGCCAGCAGTTTTCCCGATTATAATAGCAATCAGCCCCAGCATTTT
CASSFPDYNSNQPQHF